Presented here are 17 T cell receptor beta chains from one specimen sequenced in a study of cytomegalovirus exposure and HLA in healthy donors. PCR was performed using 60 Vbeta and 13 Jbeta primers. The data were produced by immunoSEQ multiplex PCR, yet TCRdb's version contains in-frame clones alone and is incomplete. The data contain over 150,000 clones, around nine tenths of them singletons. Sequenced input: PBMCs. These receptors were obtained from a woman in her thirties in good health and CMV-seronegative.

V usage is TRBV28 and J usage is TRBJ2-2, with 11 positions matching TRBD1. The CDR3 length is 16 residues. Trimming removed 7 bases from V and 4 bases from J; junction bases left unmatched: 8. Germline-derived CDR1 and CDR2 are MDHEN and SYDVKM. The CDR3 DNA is TGTGCCAGCAAACGAATGGGGACAGGGGGCACCGGGGAGCTGTTTTTT. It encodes CASKRMGTGGTGELFF.

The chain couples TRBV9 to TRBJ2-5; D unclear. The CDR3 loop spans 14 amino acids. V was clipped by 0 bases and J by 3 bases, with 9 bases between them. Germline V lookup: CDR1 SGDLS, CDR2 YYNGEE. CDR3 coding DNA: TGTGCCAGCAGCGTAGATGTAGGAGAAGAGACCCAGTACTTC. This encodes CASSVDVGEETQYF.

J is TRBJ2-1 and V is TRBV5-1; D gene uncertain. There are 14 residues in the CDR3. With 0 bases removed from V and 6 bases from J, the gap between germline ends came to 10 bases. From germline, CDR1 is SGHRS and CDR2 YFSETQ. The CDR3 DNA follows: TGCGCCAGCAGCTTGGATCTTAGCTCCAATGAGCAGTTCTTC. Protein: CASSLDLSSNEQFF.

In DNA form, the CDR3 reads TGTGCCAGCAACACGGGACAGGGGCATACCGGGGAGCTGTTTTTT. Translated, it gives CASNTGQGHTGELFF. The chain joins TRBV6-1 to TRBJ2-2; 10 positions agree with TRBD1. Germline loops: CDR1 MNHNS, CDR2 SASEGT. The CDR3 covers 15 residues. The J segment lost 5 bases and the V segment lost 7 bases, leaving 7 bases of the junction unmatched.

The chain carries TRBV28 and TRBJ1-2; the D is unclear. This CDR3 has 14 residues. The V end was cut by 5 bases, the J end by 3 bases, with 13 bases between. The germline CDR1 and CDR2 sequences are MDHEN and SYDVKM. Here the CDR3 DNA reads TGTGCCAGCAGTGTCCCCGTTTCGTACTATGGCTACACCTTC. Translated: CASSVPVSYYGYTF.

CDR3 loop: CASSLPTGSGTDTQYF. The CDR3 DNA sequence: TGTGCCAGCAGTTTACCGACAGGGAGTGGGACAGATACGCAGTATTTT. J is TRBJ2-3 and V is TRBV27; 7 nucleotides align to TRBD1. In germline, CDR1 is MNHEY, CDR2 SMNVEV (reference sequence). The CDR3 is made up of 16 amino acids. The V and J ends lost 2 bases and 3 bases, in that order; junction bases with no gene match: 8.

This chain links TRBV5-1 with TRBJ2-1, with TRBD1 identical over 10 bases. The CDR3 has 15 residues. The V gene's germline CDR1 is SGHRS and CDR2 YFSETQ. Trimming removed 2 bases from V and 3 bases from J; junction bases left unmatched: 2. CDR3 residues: CASSLGQGVYNEQFF. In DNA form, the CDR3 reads TGCGCCAGCAGCTTAGGACAGGGGGTCTACAATGAGCAGTTCTTC.

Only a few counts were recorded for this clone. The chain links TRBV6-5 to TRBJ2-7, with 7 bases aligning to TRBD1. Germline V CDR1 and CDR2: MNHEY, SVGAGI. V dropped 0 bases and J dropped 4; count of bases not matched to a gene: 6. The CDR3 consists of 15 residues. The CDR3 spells CASSYSLDRQYEQYF. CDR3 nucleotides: TGTGCCAGCAGTTACTCTCTGGACAGGCAATACGAGCAGTACTTC.

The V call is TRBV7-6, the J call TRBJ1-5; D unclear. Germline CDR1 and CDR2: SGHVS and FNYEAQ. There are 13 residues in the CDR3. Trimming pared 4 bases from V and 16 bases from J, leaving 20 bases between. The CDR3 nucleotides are TGTGCCAGCAGCTCCGCCCCCTTAGCCATCCAACATTTT. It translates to CASSSAPLAIQHF.

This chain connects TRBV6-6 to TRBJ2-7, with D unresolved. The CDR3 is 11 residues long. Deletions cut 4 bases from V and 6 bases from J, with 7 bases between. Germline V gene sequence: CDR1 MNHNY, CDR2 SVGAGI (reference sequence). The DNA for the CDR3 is TGTGCCAGCAGTTTACAGAGCGAGCAGTACTTC. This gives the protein CASSLQSEQYF.

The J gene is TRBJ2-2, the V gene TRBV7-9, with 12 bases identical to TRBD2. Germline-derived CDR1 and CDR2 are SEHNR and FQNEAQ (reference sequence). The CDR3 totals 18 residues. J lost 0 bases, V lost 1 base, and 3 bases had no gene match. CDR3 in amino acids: CASSLGTSGASNTGELFF. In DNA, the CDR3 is TGTGCCAGCAGCTTAGGGACTAGCGGGGCCTCGAACACCGGGGAGCTGTTTTTT.

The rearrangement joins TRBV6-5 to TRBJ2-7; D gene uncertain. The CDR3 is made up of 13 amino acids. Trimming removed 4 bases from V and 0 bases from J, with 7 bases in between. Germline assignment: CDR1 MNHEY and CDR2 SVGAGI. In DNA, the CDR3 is TGTGCCAGCAGTTTGTCTCCCTCCTACGAGCAGTACTTC. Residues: CASSLSPSYEQYF.

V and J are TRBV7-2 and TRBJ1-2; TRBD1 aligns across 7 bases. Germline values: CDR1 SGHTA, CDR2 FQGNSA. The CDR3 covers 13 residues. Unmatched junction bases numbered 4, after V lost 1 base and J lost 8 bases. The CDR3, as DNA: TGTGCCAGCAGCTTAGAAGGGGGCTACGGCTACACCTTC. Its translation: CASSLEGGYGYTF.

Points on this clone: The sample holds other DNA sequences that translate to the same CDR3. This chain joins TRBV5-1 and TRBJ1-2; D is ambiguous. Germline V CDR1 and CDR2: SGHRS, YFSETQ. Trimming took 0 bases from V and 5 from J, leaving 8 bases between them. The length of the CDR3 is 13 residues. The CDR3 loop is CASSLGGGYGYTF. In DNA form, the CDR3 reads TGCGCCAGCAGCTTGGGTGGAGGATATGGCTACACCTTC.

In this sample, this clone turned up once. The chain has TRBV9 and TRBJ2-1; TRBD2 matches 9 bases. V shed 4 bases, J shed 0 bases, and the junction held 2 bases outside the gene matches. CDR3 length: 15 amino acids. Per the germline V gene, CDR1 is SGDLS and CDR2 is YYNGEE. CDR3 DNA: TGTGCCAGCAGCTTTAGCGGGAGCTCCTACAATGAGCAGTTCTTC. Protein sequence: CASSFSGSSYNEQFF.

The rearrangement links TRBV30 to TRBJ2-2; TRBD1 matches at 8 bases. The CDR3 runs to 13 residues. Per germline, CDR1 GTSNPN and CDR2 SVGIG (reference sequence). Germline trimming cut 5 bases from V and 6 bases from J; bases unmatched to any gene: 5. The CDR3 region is CAWGKQGAGELFF. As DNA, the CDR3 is TGTGCCTGGGGTAAACAGGGGGCCGGGGAGCTGTTTTTT.

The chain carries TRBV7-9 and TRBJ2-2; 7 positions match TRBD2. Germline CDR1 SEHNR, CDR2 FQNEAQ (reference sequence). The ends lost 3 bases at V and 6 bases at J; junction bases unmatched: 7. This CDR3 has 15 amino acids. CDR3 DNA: TGTGCCAGCAGCTTGGGACCGGGGGGTCCCGGGGAGCTGTTTTTT. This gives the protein CASSLGPGGPGELFF.